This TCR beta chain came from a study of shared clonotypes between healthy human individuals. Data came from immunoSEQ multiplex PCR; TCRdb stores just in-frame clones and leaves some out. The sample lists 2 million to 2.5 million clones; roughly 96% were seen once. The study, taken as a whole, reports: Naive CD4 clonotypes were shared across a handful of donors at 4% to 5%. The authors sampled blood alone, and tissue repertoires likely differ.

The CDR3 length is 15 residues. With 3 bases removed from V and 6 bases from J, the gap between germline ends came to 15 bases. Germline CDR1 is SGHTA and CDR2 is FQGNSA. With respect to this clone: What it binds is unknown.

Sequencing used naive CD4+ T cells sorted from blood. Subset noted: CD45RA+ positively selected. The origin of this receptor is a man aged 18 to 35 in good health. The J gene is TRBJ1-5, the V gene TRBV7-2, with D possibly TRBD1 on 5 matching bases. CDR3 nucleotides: TGTGCCAGCAGCTTCTTCGGGGCCCTGGGTCAGCCCCAGCATTTT. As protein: CASSFFGALGQPQHF.